The next 26 T cell receptor beta chains were all read from a single sample in a study of blood T cell repertoires in COVID-19. Method: immunoSEQ multiplex PCR; TCRdb's copy keeps in-frame clones and lacks some. The table lists roughly 250,000 clones, approximately 83% of them singletons. The sequenced sample was peripheral blood. The receptor source for this set is a human donor in a cohort sampled during active COVID-19.

This clone was picked up a small number of times. The chain joins TRBV19 to TRBJ1-5, with 7 bases fitting TRBD1. Germline V gene sequence: CDR1 LNHDA, CDR2 SQIVND (reference sequence). V lost 7 bases and J lost 3; bases outside the gene matches: 12. The CDR3 contains 16 residues. In DNA, the CDR3 is TGTGCCAGTACTGCGTGGAGAGGGGGCGACAATCAGCCCCAGCATTTT. This codes for CASTAWRGGDNQPQHF. The full variable domain, its missing parts supplied by reference TRBV19 and TRBJ1-5, is DGGITQSPKYLFRKEGQNVTLSCEQNLNHDAMYWYRQDPGQGLRLIYYSQIVNDFQKGDIAEGYSVSREKKESFPLTVTSAQKNPTAFYLCASTAWRGGDNQPQHFGDGTRLSIL.

The chain links TRBV25-1 to TRBJ2-5; D gene ambiguous. Germline loops: CDR1 MGHDK, CDR2 SYGVNS. With 1 base removed from V and 4 bases from J, the gap between germline ends came to 7 bases. The CDR3 covers 13 residues. The CDR3 DNA sequence: TGTGCCAGCAGTGAATCCAGCGCAGAGACCCAGTACTTC. Amino acid sequence: CASSESSAETQYF.

The V gene is TRBV6-5, the J gene TRBJ1-5; 9 bases agree with TRBD1. Per the germline V gene, CDR1 is MNHEY and CDR2 is SVGAGI. CDR3 length: 14 amino acids. V lost 6 bases, J lost 6 bases, and 6 bases stayed unmatched. The CDR3 sequence: CASRPTGGVQPQHF. CDR3 in DNA: TGTGCCAGCAGACCTACAGGGGGCGTTCAGCCCCAGCATTTT.

V gene TRBV2 combines with J gene TRBJ1-2; D possibly corresponds to TRBD1 (6 bases). From germline, CDR1 is SNHLY and CDR2 FYNNEI. Trimming stripped 6 bases from V and 0 bases from J, with 11 bases between. This CDR3 region has 14 residues. The CDR3 loop reads CASRTGWANYGYTF. Written as DNA, the CDR3 is TGTGCCAGCAGGACAGGTTGGGCTAACTATGGCTACACCTTC.

V and J are TRBV18 and TRBJ1-5, with TRBD1 matching 8 bases. Per germline, CDR1 KGHSH and CDR2 LQKENI. Germline trimming cut 3 bases from V and 0 bases from J; bases unmatched to any gene: 4. This CDR3 spans 16 amino acids. The CDR3 region is CASSPMDRDSNQPQHF. For the CDR3, the DNA is TGTGCCAGCTCACCGATGGACAGGGATAGCAATCAGCCCCAGCATTTT.

Here the CDR3 DNA reads TGTGCCAGCAGTTTGGCCGCGGGGGCCTATGGCTACACCTTC. It encodes CASSLAAGAYGYTF. V usage is TRBV6-6 and J usage is TRBJ1-2, with D maybe TRBD1 (6 bases). CDR1 is MNHNY and CDR2 is SVGAGI in the germline V gene (reference sequence). The CDR3 covers 14 residues. V lost 4 bases, J lost 4 bases, and 13 bases lay in between.

This chain links TRBV3-1 (or the pseudogene TRBV3-2) with TRBJ2-7, with 8 bases identical to TRBD2. Germline CDR1 reads LGHDT; CDR2 reads YNNKEL (reference sequence). J lost 6 bases, V lost 5 bases, and 12 bases had no gene match. This CDR3 region has 15 residues. CDR3 in amino acids: CASSTPGSGEVEQYF. CDR3 DNA: TGTGCCAGCAGCACCCCGGGTAGCGGGGAGGTCGAGCAGTACTTC.

The V gene is TRBV24-1, the J gene TRBJ2-1; 8 nucleotides align to TRBD1. The length of the CDR3 is 16 residues. V lost 0 bases to trimming and J lost 7 bases; unmatched junction nucleotides: 7. Germline V lookup: CDR1 KGHDR, CDR2 SFDVKD. CDR3 DNA: TGTGCCACCAGTGATTTGCGCAGGGGGCAGCGGAATGAGCAGTTCTTC. Its translation: CATSDLRRGQRNEQFF.

This chain joins TRBV2 and TRBJ2-1, with TRBD2 identical over 11 bases. Germline V gene sequence: CDR1 SNHLY, CDR2 FYNNEI. CDR3 size: 16 residues. V was pared by 4 bases and J by 7 bases, with 9 bases of the junction left unmatched. The CDR3 DNA reads TGTGCCAGCAGTGGATATAGCGGGAGGGCCAGGAATGAGCAGTTCTTC. This sequence encodes CASSGYSGRARNEQFF.

This rearrangement joins TRBV11-2 to TRBJ1-2; D unresolved. Germline V gene data show CDR1 as SGHAT and CDR2 as FQNNGV. With 3 bases removed from V and 4 bases from J, the gap between germline ends came to 9 bases. This CDR3 contains 13 residues. The CDR3 DNA sequence: TGTGCCAGCAGCTTGATGGACTTCTATGGCTACACCTTC. It codes for CASSLMDFYGYTF.

For the CDR3, the DNA is TGTGCCAGCAGCTTAGAGTCTAACAATCAGCCCCAGCATTTT. Its translation is CASSLESNNQPQHF. The chain links TRBV7-2 to TRBJ1-5; D remains unclear. The length of the CDR3 is 14 residues. Germline CDR1 SGHTA, CDR2 FQGNSA. Deletions cut 1 base from V and 3 bases from J, with 7 bases between. The whole variable domain, filled in from reference TRBV7-2 and TRBJ1-5, reads GAGVSQSPSNKVTEKGKDVELRCDPISGHTALYWYRQSLGQGLEFLIYFQGNSAPDKSGLPSDRFSAERTGGSVSTLTIQRTQQEDSAVYLCASSLESNNQPQHFGDGTRLSIL.

V usage is TRBV5-1 and J usage is TRBJ2-2; 7 positions agree with TRBD1. Trimming at V came to 0 bases and at J to 4 bases, leaving 3 bases not matched to a gene. This CDR3 is built from 15 residues. Germline V gene lookup returns CDR1 SGHRS and CDR2 YFSETQ. CDR3 sequence: CASSLEQGSTGELFF. DNA of the CDR3: TGCGCCAGCAGCTTGGAACAGGGGTCCACCGGGGAGCTGTTTTTT.

The chain recombines TRBV24-1 with TRBJ1-5, with D unresolved. The CDR3 sequence is 13 residues long. Germline V gene lookup returns CDR1 KGHDR and CDR2 SFDVKD. Trimming removed 5 bases from V and 0 bases from J, with 4 bases in between. The CDR3 loop reads CATSGGSNQPQHF. As DNA, the CDR3 is TGTGCCACCAGTGGAGGTAGCAATCAGCCCCAGCATTTT.

CDR3 sequence reads: CASSRTGRSPLHF. CDR3 nucleotide sequence: TGTGCCAGTAGTCGGACAGGGAGATCACCCCTCCACTTT. V usage is TRBV19 and J usage is TRBJ1-6, with 8 positions matching TRBD1. The V gene end was trimmed by 5 bases and the J gene end by 10 bases; junction bases not matched to a gene: 4. Germline V lookup: CDR1 LNHDA, CDR2 SQIVND (reference sequence). The CDR3 sequence is 13 residues long.

The V gene is TRBV19, the J gene TRBJ1-1, with 7 nucleotides matching TRBD1. Germline values: CDR1 LNHDA, CDR2 SQIVND (reference sequence). With 6 bases clipped from V and 5 bases from J, the junction kept 9 bases outside the gene matches. The length of the CDR3 is 14 residues. CDR3 residues: CASRTGQVRTEAFF. The CDR3 DNA reads TGTGCCAGTAGGACTGGACAGGTTCGGACTGAAGCTTTCTTT.

This chain uses TRBV5-6 with TRBJ2-2; D possibly corresponds to TRBD1 (6 bases). The CDR3 runs to 15 residues. Between the trimmed V and J ends, which lost 0 bases and 2 bases, there was a span of 8 bases. The germline V gene encodes CDR1 SGHDT and CDR2 YYEEEE. The CDR3 nucleotides are TGTGCCAGCAGCTTGGAACAGGGCAACACCGGGGAGCTGTTTTTT. Its protein product is CASSLEQGNTGELFF.

The chain links TRBV5-4 to TRBJ2-1; 13 bases line up with TRBD2. This CDR3 is built from 15 residues. Trimming cost V 7 bases and J 3 bases; bases outside gene matches: 4. Germline V gene data show CDR1 as SGHNT and CDR2 as YYREEE (reference sequence). The CDR3 DNA reads TGTGCCAGCTGGACTAGCGGGGGAGACTACAATGAGCAGTTCTTC. It encodes CASWTSGGDYNEQFF.

The CDR3 loop is CASSSRQGAEAFF. The CDR3 DNA sequence: TGTGCCAGCAGTTCCCGACAGGGGGCTGAAGCTTTCTTT. V usage is TRBV6-5 and J usage is TRBJ1-1; 9 positions match TRBD1. Germline trimming cut 4 bases from V and 6 bases from J; bases unmatched to any gene: 3. Germline values: CDR1 MNHEY, CDR2 SVGAGI. CDR3 length: 13 residues.

The chain links TRBV28 to TRBJ1-5; a possible D gene is TRBD1 (5 bases). Between the trimmed V and J ends, which lost 8 bases and 5 bases, there was a span of 13 bases. The CDR3 sequence is 13 residues long. The germline V gene encodes CDR1 MDHEN and CDR2 SYDVKM. CDR3 sequence (DNA): TGTGCCAGCCGACCCGGGGGGTATCAGCCCCAGCATTTT. It codes for CASRPGGYQPQHF.

The chain employs TRBV5-6 and TRBJ2-5; the match to TRBD2 covers 10 bases. The junction had 9 bases not matched to a gene; V was cut back by 5 bases and J by 5 bases. Germline V CDR1 and CDR2: SGHDT, YYEEEE. The length of the CDR3 is 15 residues. The DNA for the CDR3 is TGTGCCAGCAGACCGGGACTAGCGACTGGGGAGACCCAGTACTTC. Translating gives CASRPGLATGETQYF.

V is TRBV27 and J is TRBJ1-6; TRBD1 agrees at 7 bases. Germline CDR1 is MNHEY and CDR2 is SMNVEV (reference sequence). CDR3 length: 12 amino acids. V lost 10 bases and J lost 6; bases outside the gene matches: 3. The chain's CDR3 is CATGTVNSPLHF. The CDR3 bases are TGTGCCACCGGGACAGTTAATTCACCCCTCCACTTT.

The V gene is TRBV11-2, the J gene TRBJ2-3, with a weak D call TRBD2 (5 bases). CDR1 is SGHAT, CDR2 FQNNGV, per germline. The CDR3 contains 15 residues. V was shortened by 1 base and J by 0 bases, with 8 bases between the two germline ends. CDR3 in amino acids: CASSLGTPSTDTQYF. DNA for the CDR3: TGTGCCAGCAGCTTAGGGACTCCCAGCACAGATACGCAGTATTTT.

The chain recombines TRBV5-1 with TRBJ2-7; D is perhaps TRBD1 (5 bases). Trimming stripped 4 bases from V and 0 bases from J, with 8 bases between. The germline V gene encodes CDR1 SGHRS and CDR2 YFSETQ. This CDR3 spans 13 amino acids. This CDR3 is CASSGAGSYEQYF. CDR3 coding DNA: TGCGCCAGCAGCGGGGCAGGCTCCTACGAGCAGTACTTC.

This chain uses TRBV2 with TRBJ2-2; TRBD1 might be the D (6 bases). Germline V gene sequence: CDR1 SNHLY, CDR2 FYNNEI. Trimming took off 2 bases at V and 5 bases at J, with 15 bases between the two ends. The CDR3 is made up of 16 amino acids. The CDR3 region is CASSEFGTRSTGELFF. The CDR3 nucleotides are TGTGCCAGCAGTGAATTCGGGACAAGGAGTACCGGGGAGCTGTTTTTT.

This clone was found a few times. The chain employs TRBV5-1 and TRBJ2-7, with D possibly being TRBD1 (6 bases). The CDR3 totals 15 residues. The germline V gene encodes CDR1 SGHRS and CDR2 YFSETQ. Between the trimmed V and J ends, which lost 2 bases and 0 bases, there was a span of 12 bases. In DNA form, the CDR3 reads TGCGCCAGCAGCTTAGGGGGACAATTCTCCTACGAGCAGTACTTC. Translation gives CASSLGGQFSYEQYF.

J is TRBJ2-2 and V is TRBV6-5; the D gene is possibly TRBD1 (5 bases). The V gene lost 6 bases and the J gene lost 4 bases, with 15 bases spanning the gap. The V gene's germline CDR1 is MNHEY and CDR2 SVGAGI. The CDR3 spans 15 residues. The DNA of the CDR3 is TGTGCCAGCAGACGTCAGGGCTCGGGCACCGGGGAGCTGTTTTTT. Translating it yields CASRRQGSGTGELFF.